The clone carrying this T cell receptor (beta chain) was seen just once. Clones were sequenced by immunoSEQ multiplex PCR, and TCRdb holds only the in-frame ones, with some missing. The sample holds approximately 100,000 clones, under 85% seen once. These data come from a study of PD-L1 blockade in urothelial cancer. Study in general: From 2014, patients received atezolizumab, given as 1,200 mg intravenously every 3 weeks. About 90% of the roughly 29 patients were males with bladder-origin urothelial cancer. Analyses were performed on blood at 3 weeks after treatment start (the second dose) and at 6 weeks.

Germline CDR1 and CDR2: MNHNS and SASEGT. V lost 7 bases to trimming and J lost 3 bases, with 12 bases between them. The CDR3 totals 14 residues. Patients were diagnosed with urothelial carcinoma, either locally advanced or metastatic. The sample here was PBMCs, taken around atezolizumab (anti-PD-L1) treatment. The origin of this receptor is a man aged 50-60 years with urothelial cancer. The chain uses TRBV6-1 and TRBJ1-4, with a possible D match to TRBD1 (5 bases). CDR3 residues: CASKTGDSNEKLFF. In DNA form, the CDR3 reads TGTGCCAGCAAAACGGGGGACTCTAATGAAAAACTGTTTTTT.